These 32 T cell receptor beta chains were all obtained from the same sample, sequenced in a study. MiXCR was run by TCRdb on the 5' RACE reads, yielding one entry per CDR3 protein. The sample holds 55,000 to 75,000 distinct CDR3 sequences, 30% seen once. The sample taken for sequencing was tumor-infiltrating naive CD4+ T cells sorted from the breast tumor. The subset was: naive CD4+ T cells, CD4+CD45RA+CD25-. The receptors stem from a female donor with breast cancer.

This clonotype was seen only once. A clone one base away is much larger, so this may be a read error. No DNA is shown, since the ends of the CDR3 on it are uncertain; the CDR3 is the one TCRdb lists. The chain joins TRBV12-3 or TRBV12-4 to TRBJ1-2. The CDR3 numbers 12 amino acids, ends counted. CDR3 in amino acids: CASSSSGNGYTF.

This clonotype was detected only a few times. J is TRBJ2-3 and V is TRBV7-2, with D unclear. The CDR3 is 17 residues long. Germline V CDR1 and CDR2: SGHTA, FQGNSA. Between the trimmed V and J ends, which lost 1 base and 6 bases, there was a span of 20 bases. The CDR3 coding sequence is TGTGCCAGCAGCTTAGGGGCCTTCAGACGCACACACGATACGCAGTATTTT. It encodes CASSLGAFRRTHDTQYF. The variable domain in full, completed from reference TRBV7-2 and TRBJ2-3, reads GAGVSQSPSNKVTEKGKDVELRCDPISGHTALYWYRQSLGQGLEFLIYFQGNSAPDKSGLPSDRFSAERTGGSVSTLTIQRTQQEDSAVYLCASSLGAFRRTHDTQYFGPGTRLTVL.

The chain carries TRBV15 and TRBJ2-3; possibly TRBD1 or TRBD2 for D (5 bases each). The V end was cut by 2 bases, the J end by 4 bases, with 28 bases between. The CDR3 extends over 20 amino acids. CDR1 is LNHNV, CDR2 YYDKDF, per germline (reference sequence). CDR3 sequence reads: CATSRSLGTSGKALPDTQYF. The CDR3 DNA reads TGTGCCACCAGCAGATCACTGGGGACCTCAGGGAAGGCCCTCCCAGATACGCAGTATTTT.

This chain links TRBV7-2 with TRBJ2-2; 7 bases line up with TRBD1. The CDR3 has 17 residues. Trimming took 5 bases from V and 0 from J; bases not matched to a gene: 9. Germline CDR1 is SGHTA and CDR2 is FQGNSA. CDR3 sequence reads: CASSQPYGTANTGELFF. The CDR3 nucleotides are TGTGCCAGCAGCCAACCTTATGGGACAGCGAACACCGGGGAGCTGTTTTTT.

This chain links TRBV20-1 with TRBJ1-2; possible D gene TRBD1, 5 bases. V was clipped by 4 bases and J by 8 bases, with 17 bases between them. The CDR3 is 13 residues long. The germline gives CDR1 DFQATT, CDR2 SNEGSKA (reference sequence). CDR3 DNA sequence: TGCAGTGCTAAAACGGGACCTTCTTCGGGCTACACCTTC. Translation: CSAKTGPSSGYTF.

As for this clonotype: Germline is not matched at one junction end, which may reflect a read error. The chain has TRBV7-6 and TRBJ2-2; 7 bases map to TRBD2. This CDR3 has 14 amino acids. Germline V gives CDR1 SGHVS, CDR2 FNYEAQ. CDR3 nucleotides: TGTACCAGCGGTGAGCGGGGGAACACCGGGGAGCTGTTTTTT. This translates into CTSGERGNTGELFF.

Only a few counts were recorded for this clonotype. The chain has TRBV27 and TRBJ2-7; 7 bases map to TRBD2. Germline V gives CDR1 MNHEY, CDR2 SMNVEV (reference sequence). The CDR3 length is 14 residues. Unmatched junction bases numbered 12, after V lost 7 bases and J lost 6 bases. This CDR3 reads CASKKQEWGGEQYF. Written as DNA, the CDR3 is TGTGCCAGCAAAAAACAGGAGTGGGGGGGCGAGCAGTACTTC.

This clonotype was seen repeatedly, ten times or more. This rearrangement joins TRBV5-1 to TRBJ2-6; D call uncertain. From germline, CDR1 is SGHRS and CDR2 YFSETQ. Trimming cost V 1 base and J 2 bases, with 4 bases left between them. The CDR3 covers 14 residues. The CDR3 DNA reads TGCGCCAGCAGCTTGACGGCTGGGGCCAACGTCCTGACTTTC. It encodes CASSLTAGANVLTF.

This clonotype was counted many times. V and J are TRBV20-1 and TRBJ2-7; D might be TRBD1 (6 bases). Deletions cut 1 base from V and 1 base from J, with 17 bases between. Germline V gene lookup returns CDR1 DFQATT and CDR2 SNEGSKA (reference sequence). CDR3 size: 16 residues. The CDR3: CSARATNRQGSYEQYF. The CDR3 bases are TGCAGTGCTAGAGCCACTAACAGGCAGGGGTCCTACGAGCAGTACTTC.

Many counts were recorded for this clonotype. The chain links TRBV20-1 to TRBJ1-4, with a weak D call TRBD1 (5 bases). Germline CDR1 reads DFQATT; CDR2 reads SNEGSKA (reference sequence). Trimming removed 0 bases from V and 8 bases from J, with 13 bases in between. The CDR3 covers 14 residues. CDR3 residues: CSARDRPGGEKLFF. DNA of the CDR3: TGCAGTGCTAGAGACCGGCCCGGGGGGGAAAAACTGTTTTTT.

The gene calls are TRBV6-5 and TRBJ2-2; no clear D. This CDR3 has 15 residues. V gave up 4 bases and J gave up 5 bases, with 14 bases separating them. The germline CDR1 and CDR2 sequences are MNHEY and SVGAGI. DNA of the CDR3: TGTGCCAGCAGTTTGTCAGTCCTACGGACCGGGGAGCTGTTTTTT. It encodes CASSLSVLRTGELFF.

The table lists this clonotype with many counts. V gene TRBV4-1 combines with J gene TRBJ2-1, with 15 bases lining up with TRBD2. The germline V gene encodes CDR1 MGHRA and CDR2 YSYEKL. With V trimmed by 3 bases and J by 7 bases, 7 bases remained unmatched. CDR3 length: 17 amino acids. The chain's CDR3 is CASSQLRTSGGGNEQFF. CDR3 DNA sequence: TGCGCCAGCAGCCAGCTTAGGACTAGCGGGGGGGGAAATGAGCAGTTCTTC.

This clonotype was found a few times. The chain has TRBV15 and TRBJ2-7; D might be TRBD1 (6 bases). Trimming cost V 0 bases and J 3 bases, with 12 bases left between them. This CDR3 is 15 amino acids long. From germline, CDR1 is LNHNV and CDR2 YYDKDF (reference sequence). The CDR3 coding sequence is TGTGCCACCAGCAGAGAGGGGACACCAAGCTACGAGCAGTACTTC. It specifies CATSREGTPSYEQYF.

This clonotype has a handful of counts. The CDR3 region is CASSPAGTSGRNEQFF. The CDR3 DNA sequence: TGCGCCAGCAGCCCCGCCGGGACTAGCGGGAGAAATGAGCAGTTCTTC. V is TRBV4-1 and J is TRBJ2-1; 14 bases match TRBD2. The J segment lost 7 bases and the V segment lost 4 bases, leaving 6 bases of the junction unmatched. The CDR3 has 16 amino acids. Per the germline V gene, CDR1 is MGHRA and CDR2 is YSYEKL.

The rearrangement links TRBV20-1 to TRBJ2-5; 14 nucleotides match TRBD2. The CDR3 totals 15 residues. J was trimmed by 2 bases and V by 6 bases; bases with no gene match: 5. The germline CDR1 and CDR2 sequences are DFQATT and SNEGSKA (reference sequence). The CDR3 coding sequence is TGCAGTGCCCACCGGACTAGCGGGAGGCAAGAGACCCAGTACTTC. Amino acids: CSAHRTSGRQETQYF.

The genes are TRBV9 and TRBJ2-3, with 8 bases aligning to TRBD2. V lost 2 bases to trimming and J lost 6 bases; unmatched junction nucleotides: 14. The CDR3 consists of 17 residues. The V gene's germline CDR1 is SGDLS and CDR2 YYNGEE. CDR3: CASSVDDLGLVKDTQYF. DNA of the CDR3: TGTGCCAGCAGCGTGGACGACCTGGGACTAGTGAAGGATACGCAGTATTTT.

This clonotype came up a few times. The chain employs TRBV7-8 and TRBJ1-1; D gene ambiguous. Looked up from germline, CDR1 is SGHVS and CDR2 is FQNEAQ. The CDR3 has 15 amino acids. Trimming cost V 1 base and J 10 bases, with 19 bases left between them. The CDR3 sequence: CASSLEGLWDPAAFF. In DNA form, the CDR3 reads TGTGCCAGCAGCTTAGAAGGTTTATGGGATCCAGCAGCTTTCTTT.

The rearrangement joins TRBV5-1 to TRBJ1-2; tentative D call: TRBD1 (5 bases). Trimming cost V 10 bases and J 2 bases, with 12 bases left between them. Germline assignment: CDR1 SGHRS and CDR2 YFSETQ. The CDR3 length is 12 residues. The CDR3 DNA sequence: TGCGCCGGCTCGCGGGGGAACTATGGCTACACCTTC. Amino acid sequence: CAGSRGNYGYTF.

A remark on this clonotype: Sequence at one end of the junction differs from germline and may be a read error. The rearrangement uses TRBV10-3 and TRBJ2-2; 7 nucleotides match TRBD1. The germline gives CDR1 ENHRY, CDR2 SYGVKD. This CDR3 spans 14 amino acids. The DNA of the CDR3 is TGTGCCATCAGTGGGACAGGATCCACCGGGGAGCTGTCTTTT. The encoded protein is CAISGTGSTGELSF.

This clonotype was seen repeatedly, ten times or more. CDR3 sequence reads: CASTKPGQGTEAFF. CDR3 nucleotide sequence: TGTGCCAGCACCAAACCGGGACAGGGGACTGAAGCTTTCTTT. The V and J genes are TRBV6-5 and TRBJ1-1, with 10 positions matching TRBD1. Per germline, CDR1 MNHEY and CDR2 SVGAGI. The CDR3 is 14 amino acids. Trimming at V came to 7 bases and at J to 5 bases, leaving 7 bases not matched to a gene.

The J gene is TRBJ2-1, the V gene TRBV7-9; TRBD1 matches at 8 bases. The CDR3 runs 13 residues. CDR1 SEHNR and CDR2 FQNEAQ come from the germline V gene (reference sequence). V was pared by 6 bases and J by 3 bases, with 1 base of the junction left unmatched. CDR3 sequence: CASRQGVYNEQFF. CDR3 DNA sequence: TGTGCCAGCAGACAGGGGGTCTACAATGAGCAGTTCTTC. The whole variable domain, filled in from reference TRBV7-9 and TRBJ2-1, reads DTGVSQNPRHKITKRGQNVTFRCDPISEHNRLYWYRQTLGQGPEFLTYFQNEAQLEKSRLLSDRFSAERPKGSFSTLEIQRTEQGDSAMYLCASRQGVYNEQFFGPGTRLTVL.

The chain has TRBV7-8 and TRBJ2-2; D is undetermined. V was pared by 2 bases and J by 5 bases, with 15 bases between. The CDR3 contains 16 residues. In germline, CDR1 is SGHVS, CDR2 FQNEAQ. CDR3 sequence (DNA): TGTGCCAGCAGCTTACCCCCGGCTCGGCGAACCGGGGAGCTGTTTTTT. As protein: CASSLPPARRTGELFF.

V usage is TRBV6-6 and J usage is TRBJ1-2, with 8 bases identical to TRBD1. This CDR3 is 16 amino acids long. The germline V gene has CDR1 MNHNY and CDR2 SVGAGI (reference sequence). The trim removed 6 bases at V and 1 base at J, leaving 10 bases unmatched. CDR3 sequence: CASRSFDRGDNYGYTF. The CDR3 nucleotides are TGTGCCAGCAGGTCTTTCGACAGGGGCGATAACTATGGCTACACCTTC.

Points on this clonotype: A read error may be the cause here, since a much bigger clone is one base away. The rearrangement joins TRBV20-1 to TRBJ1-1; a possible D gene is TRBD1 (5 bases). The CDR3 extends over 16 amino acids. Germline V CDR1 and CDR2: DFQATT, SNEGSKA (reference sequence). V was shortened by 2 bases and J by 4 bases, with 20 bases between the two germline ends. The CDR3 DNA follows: TGCAGTGCTAGAATCGGGCACGGGGCGCTTAGCACTGAAGCTTTCTTT. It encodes CSARIGHGALSTEAFF.

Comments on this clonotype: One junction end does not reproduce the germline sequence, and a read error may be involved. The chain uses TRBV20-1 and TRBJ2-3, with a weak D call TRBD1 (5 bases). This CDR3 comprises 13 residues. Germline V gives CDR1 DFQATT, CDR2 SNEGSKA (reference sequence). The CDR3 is CSARDGETDTRYF. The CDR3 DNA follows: TGCAGTGCTAGGGATGGTGAGACAGATACGCGGTATTTT.

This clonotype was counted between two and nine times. The CDR3, as DNA: TGTGCCAGCAGCTTAGGAAGACGCAGGGGATTCGGCTACACCTTC. The encoded protein is CASSLGRRRGFGYTF. This sequence joins TRBV7-8 and TRBJ1-2; D perhaps matches TRBD1 (6 bases). V gave up 1 base and J gave up 8 bases, with 17 bases separating them. This CDR3 contains 15 residues. The germline CDR1 and CDR2 sequences are SGHVS and FQNEAQ.

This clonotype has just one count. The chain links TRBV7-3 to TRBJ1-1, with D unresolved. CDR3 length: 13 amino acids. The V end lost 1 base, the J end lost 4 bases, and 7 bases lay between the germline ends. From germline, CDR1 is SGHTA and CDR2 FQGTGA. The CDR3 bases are TGTGCCAGCAGCTTAAATCCCGGCACTGAAGCTTTCTTT. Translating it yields CASSLNPGTEAFF.

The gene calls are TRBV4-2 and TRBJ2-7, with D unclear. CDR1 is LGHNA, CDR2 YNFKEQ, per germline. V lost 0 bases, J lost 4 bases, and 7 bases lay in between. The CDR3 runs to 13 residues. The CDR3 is CASSQDPRYEQYF. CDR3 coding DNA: TGTGCCAGCAGCCAAGATCCTCGGTACGAGCAGTACTTC.

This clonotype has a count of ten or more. CDR3 in DNA: TGTGCCAGCAGCCCCGTTGTGACCGACCCGGGGCCCCAGCATTTT. Amino acid sequence: CASSPVVTDPGPQHF. The chain couples TRBV6-5 to TRBJ1-5; D gene uncertain. V was cut by 6 bases and J by 9 bases, with 21 bases left in between. The length of the CDR3 is 15 residues. Germline loops: CDR1 MNHEY, CDR2 SVGAGI.

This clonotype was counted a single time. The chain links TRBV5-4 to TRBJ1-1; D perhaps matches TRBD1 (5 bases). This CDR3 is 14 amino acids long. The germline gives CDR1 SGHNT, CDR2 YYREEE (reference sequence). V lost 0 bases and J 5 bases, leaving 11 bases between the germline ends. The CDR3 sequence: CASSLEGWGTEAFF. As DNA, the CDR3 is TGTGCCAGCAGCTTGGAGGGGTGGGGGACTGAAGCTTTCTTT.

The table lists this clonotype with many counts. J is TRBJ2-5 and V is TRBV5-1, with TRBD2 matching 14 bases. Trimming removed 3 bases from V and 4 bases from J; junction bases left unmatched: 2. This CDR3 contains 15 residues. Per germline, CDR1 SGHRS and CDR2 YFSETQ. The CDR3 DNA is TGCGCCAGCAGCTCTGGACTAGCGGGAGGAGAGACCCAGTACTTC. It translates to CASSSGLAGGETQYF.

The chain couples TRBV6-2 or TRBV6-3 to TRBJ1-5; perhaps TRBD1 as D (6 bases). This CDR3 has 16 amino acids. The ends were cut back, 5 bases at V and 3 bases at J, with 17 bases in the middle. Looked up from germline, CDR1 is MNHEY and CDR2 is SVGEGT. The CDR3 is CASSQLLWDTNQPQHF. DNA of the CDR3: TGTGCCAGCAGTCAGCTCCTCTGGGACACCAATCAGCCCCAGCATTTT.